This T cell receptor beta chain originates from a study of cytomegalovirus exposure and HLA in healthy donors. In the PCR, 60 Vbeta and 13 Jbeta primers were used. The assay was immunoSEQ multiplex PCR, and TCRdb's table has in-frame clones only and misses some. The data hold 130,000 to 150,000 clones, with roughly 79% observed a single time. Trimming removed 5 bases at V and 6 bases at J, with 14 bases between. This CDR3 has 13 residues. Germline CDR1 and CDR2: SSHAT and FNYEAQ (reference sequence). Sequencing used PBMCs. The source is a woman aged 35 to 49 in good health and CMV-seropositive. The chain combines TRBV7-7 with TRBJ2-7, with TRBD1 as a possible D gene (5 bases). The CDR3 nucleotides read TGTGCCAGCAGCCGCCTTACAGGTACCGAGCAGTACTTC. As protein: CASSRLTGTEQYF. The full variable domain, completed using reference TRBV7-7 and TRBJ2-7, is GAGVSQSPRYKVTKRGQDVTLRCDPISSHATLYWYQQALGQGPEFLTYFNYEAQPDKSGLPSDRFSAERPEGSISTLTIQRTEQRDSAMYRCASSRLTGTEQYFGPGTRLTVT.